One sample yielded the 26 T cell receptor beta chains listed below, sequenced in a study of blood T cell repertoires in COVID-19. Libraries were prepared by immunoSEQ multiplex PCR; TCRdb keeps only in-frame clonotypes and omits some of them. In the table there are roughly 63,000 clones, 70% to 85% of which are singletons. The sample consisted of peripheral blood. The receptor source for this set is a man at least 80 years old with acute or convalescent COVID-19.

V gene TRBV11-3 combines with J gene TRBJ1-1; D is possibly TRBD1 (6 bases). Per the germline V gene, CDR1 is SGHNT and CDR2 is YENEEA. The CDR3 contains 14 residues. V lost 5 bases, J lost 9 bases, and 19 bases lay in between. DNA of the CDR3: TGTGCCAGCAGCCCCAGCGCCGCGGACAGTAAAGCTTTCTTT. This gives the protein CASSPSAADSKAFF.

The V call is TRBV19, the J call TRBJ2-7; perhaps TRBD1 as D (6 bases). The CDR3 is 15 residues long. Trimming shortened V by 5 bases and J by 2 bases, and 16 bases separated the two germline ends. The germline V gene has CDR1 LNHDA and CDR2 SQIVND (reference sequence). CDR3 in DNA: TGTGCCAGTAGTGAGACAGGTCTAGGGGCCTACGAGCAGTACTTC. Protein: CASSETGLGAYEQYF.

The chain is built from TRBV2 and TRBJ2-7; weak D call: TRBD1 (6 bases). CDR3 length equals 16 residues. Looked up from germline, CDR1 is SNHLY and CDR2 is FYNNEI. The germline V and J ends were trimmed by 5 bases and 3 bases, with 20 bases remaining between them. The CDR3 is CASSRLRDKGLYEQYF. In DNA, the CDR3 is TGTGCCAGCAGTAGGTTACGGGACAAGGGTCTCTACGAGCAGTACTTC.

V and J are TRBV5-5 and TRBJ2-1; D remains ambiguous. In germline, CDR1 is SGHKS, CDR2 YYEKEE (reference sequence). The CDR3 spans 16 residues. V was cut by 0 bases and J by 8 bases, with 18 bases left in between. The CDR3 bases are TGTGCCAGCAGCTTGGGTTTTGCGAGAGGCTTCGATGAGCAGTTCTTC. This codes for CASSLGFARGFDEQFF.

The genes are TRBV2 and TRBJ1-1, with D uncertain. The CDR3 has 13 amino acids. The V gene's germline CDR1 is SNHLY and CDR2 FYNNEI. V was shortened by 5 bases and J by 1 base, with 8 bases between the two germline ends. The CDR3 region is CASSFNWNTEAFF. CDR3 sequence (DNA): TGTGCCAGCAGTTTTAATTGGAACACTGAAGCTTTCTTT.

This sequence joins TRBV7-9 and TRBJ2-1; 9 bases align to TRBD2. J lost 5 bases, V lost 1 base, and 3 bases had no gene match. The CDR3 runs 15 residues. Germline assignment: CDR1 SEHNR and CDR2 FQNEAQ (reference sequence). This CDR3 is CASSLGSGRDNEQFF. The DNA for the CDR3 is TGTGCCAGCAGCTTAGGTAGCGGGAGAGACAATGAGCAGTTCTTC.

This clone was observed a handful of times. The rearrangement uses TRBV4-1 and TRBJ2-3; 9 bases line up with TRBD1. Germline V gene sequence: CDR1 MGHRA, CDR2 YSYEKL. V was pared by 2 bases and J by 6 bases, with 9 bases of the junction left unmatched. This CDR3 is 16 amino acids long. CDR3 protein: CASSQQQGAGSDTQYF. The CDR3 DNA is TGCGCCAGCAGCCAACAACAGGGGGCAGGATCGGATACGCAGTATTTT.

This chain uses TRBV30 with TRBJ2-2, with 10 bases lining up with TRBD2. Looked up from germline, CDR1 is GTSNPN and CDR2 is SVGIG (reference sequence). The CDR3 runs to 14 residues. J lost 8 bases, V lost 6 bases, and 9 bases had no gene match. For the CDR3, the DNA is TGTGCCTGCCGGCTAGCGGGAGTCCGGGGGGAGCTGTTTTTT. Its protein product is CACRLAGVRGELFF.

The chain is built from TRBV6-6 and TRBJ2-2; TRBD1 matches at 10 bases. V gave up 5 bases and J gave up 7 bases; unmatched junction bases: 7. The CDR3 extends over 15 amino acids. Germline-derived CDR1 and CDR2 are MNHNY and SVGAGI (reference sequence). The CDR3 region has the DNA TGTGCCAGCAGTATTAGACAGGGGGCTGGCGGGGAGCTGTTTTTT. The encoded protein is CASSIRQGAGGELFF.

V usage is TRBV5-4 and J usage is TRBJ2-2, with TRBD1 matching over 10 bases. Looked up from germline, CDR1 is SGHNT and CDR2 is YYREEE (reference sequence). The CDR3 sequence is 15 residues long. J lost 4 bases, V lost 3 bases, and 3 bases had no gene match. Written as DNA, the CDR3 is TGTGCCAGCAGCTCCGGGACAGGGGTCACCGGGGAGCTGTTTTTT. The encoded protein is CASSSGTGVTGELFF.

The rearrangement uses TRBV7-9 and TRBJ2-7; D is perhaps TRBD2 (6 bases). Trimming took 0 bases from V and 0 from J, leaving 18 bases between them. This CDR3 comprises 18 residues. Germline V gene sequence: CDR1 SEHNR, CDR2 FQNEAQ (reference sequence). CDR3 in amino acids: CASSLARGVGGTSYEQYF. In DNA form, the CDR3 reads TGTGCCAGCAGCTTAGCGCGCGGGGTTGGAGGAACCTCCTACGAGCAGTACTTC.

This clone appeared many times. CDR3 DNA: TGTGCCAGCCGGGCAGGACTAGCGGAGAAAGAGCCCTACAATGAGCAGTTCTTC. Translating gives CASRAGLAEKEPYNEQFF. This chain connects TRBV28 to TRBJ2-1; 10 bases are shared with TRBD2. The CDR3 covers 18 residues. The ends lost 8 bases at V and 2 bases at J; junction bases unmatched: 15. Germline CDR1 and CDR2: MDHEN and SYDVKM.

This clone has a handful of counts. This sequence joins TRBV2 and TRBJ1-2; the match to TRBD1 covers 7 bases. V gave up 7 bases and J gave up 8 bases; unmatched junction bases: 16. The germline V gene encodes CDR1 SNHLY and CDR2 FYNNEI. CDR3 length: 15 residues. This chain's CDR3 is CASTRAGGGRDGYTF. The CDR3 region has the DNA TGTGCCAGCACTAGGGCCGGAGGGGGCAGAGACGGCTACACCTTC. The full variable domain, in which reference TRBV2 and TRBJ1-2 provide the parts outside the CDR3, is EPEVTQTPSHQVTQMGQEVILRCVPISNHLYFYWYRQILGQKVEFLVSFYNNEISEKSEIFDDQFSVERPDGSNFTLKIRSTKLEDSAMYFCASTRAGGGRDGYTFGSGTRLTVV.

The chain couples TRBV5-4 to TRBJ2-3; tentatively, D is TRBD2 (6 bases). This CDR3 is built from 16 residues. Trimming took off 4 bases at V and 4 bases at J, with 19 bases between the two ends. Per the germline V gene, CDR1 is SGHNT and CDR2 is YYREEE (reference sequence). The chain's CDR3 is CASSLSGQTRPDTQYF. The CDR3, as DNA: TGTGCCAGCAGCCTAAGCGGGCAGACCAGGCCAGATACGCAGTATTTT.

The J gene is TRBJ1-2, the V gene TRBV6-5, with D tentatively TRBD1 (6 bases). The CDR3 is 15 amino acids. From germline, CDR1 is MNHEY and CDR2 SVGAGI. V was clipped by 6 bases and J by 2 bases, with 16 bases between them. CDR3 DNA: TGTGCCAGCAGGCCGCCGGGACAATGGAACTATGGCTACACCTTC. It translates to CASRPPGQWNYGYTF.

The CDR3 nucleotides read TGTGCCACCGAAACAGGGGGCCGCTACGAGCAGTACTTC. Protein sequence: CATETGGRYEQYF. The chain has TRBV10-3 and TRBJ2-7, with TRBD1 matching 9 bases. This CDR3 region has 13 residues. In germline, CDR1 is ENHRY, CDR2 SYGVKD. V trimming: 10 bases; J trimming: 3 bases; junction bases outside the gene matches: 7.

This chain joins TRBV6-5 and TRBJ2-7; 11 bases match TRBD1. Germline assignment: CDR1 MNHEY and CDR2 SVGAGI. This CDR3 comprises 15 residues. J lost 2 bases, V lost 6 bases, and 6 bases had no gene match. CDR3 protein: CASRAPGQGAYEQYF. The CDR3 region has the DNA TGTGCCAGCAGAGCCCCGGGACAGGGGGCCTACGAGCAGTACTTC.

This clone was counted a few times. The J gene is TRBJ1-4, the V gene TRBV20-1; tentatively, D is TRBD1 (6 bases). The V gene lost 0 bases and the J gene lost 15 bases, with 11 bases spanning the gap. The CDR3 runs 11 residues. Germline V CDR1 and CDR2: DFQATT, SNEGSKA (reference sequence). The CDR3 DNA sequence: TGCAGTGCTAGAGAGACAGGTCGAATGTTTTTT. It yields the protein CSARETGRMFF.

This clone was seen a single time. CDR3 sequence: CASSLAWASANYEQYF. As DNA, the CDR3 is TGCGCCAGCAGCTTGGCCTGGGCTAGCGCCAACTACGAGCAGTACTTC. The chain couples TRBV5-1 to TRBJ2-7; D is perhaps TRBD2 (6 bases). The CDR3 totals 16 residues. V gave up 0 bases and J gave up 3 bases, with 16 bases separating them. Germline V gives CDR1 SGHRS, CDR2 YFSETQ.

This sequence joins TRBV2 and TRBJ1-5; a weak D match, TRBD1 (5 bases). There are 15 residues in the CDR3. CDR1 SNHLY and CDR2 FYNNEI come from the germline V gene. V was clipped by 4 bases and J by 4 bases, with 14 bases between them. For the CDR3, the DNA is TGTGCCAGCAGTGGTGACGGGGGAGGAAATCAGCCCCAGCATTTT. This gives the protein CASSGDGGGNQPQHF.

This clone was detected only once. This sequence joins TRBV11-3 and TRBJ1-1; weak D call: TRBD1 (6 bases). CDR1 is SGHNT, CDR2 YENEEA, per germline. The ends were cut back, 1 base at V and 5 bases at J, with 11 bases in the middle. The CDR3 is made up of 14 amino acids. CDR3 amino acids: CASSLVAGATEAFF. As DNA, the CDR3 is TGTGCCAGCAGCTTAGTGGCGGGGGCGACTGAAGCTTTCTTT.

V gene TRBV3-1 (or the pseudogene TRBV3-2) combines with J gene TRBJ1-4, with D perhaps TRBD1 (5 bases). Germline assignment: CDR1 LGHDT and CDR2 YNNKEL (reference sequence). Trimming took off 4 bases at V and 0 bases at J, with 6 bases between the two ends. The CDR3 has 14 residues. The CDR3 protein is CASSPQATNEKLFF. Written as DNA, the CDR3 is TGTGCCAGCAGCCCACAGGCAACTAATGAAAAACTGTTTTTT.

V and J are TRBV11-3 and TRBJ2-1; TRBD2 matches 9 bases. Trimming cost V 5 bases and J 6 bases; bases outside gene matches: 11. The V gene's germline CDR1 is SGHNT and CDR2 YENEEA. This CDR3 is 16 amino acids long. The CDR3 nucleotides read TGTGCCAGCAGCCCAAGGACTAGCGAGACAATCAATGAGCAGTTCTTC. As protein: CASSPRTSETINEQFF.

The chain is built from TRBV9 and TRBJ2-3, with D perhaps TRBD1 (5 bases). Germline lookup yields CDR1 SGDLS and CDR2 YYNGEE. V was clipped by 0 bases and J by 3 bases, with 5 bases between them. The CDR3 covers 13 residues. CDR3 in DNA: TGTGCCAGCAGCGTAGACAGGACAGATACGCAGTATTTT. Translation: CASSVDRTDTQYF.

The V and J genes are TRBV19 and TRBJ1-5; D is unresolved. The V end was cut by 6 bases, the J end by 4 bases, with 10 bases between. CDR3 length: 13 residues. Germline values: CDR1 LNHDA, CDR2 SQIVND (reference sequence). For the CDR3, the DNA is TGTGCCAGTAGCCCGGGATGGAATCAGCCCCAGCATTTT. Residues: CASSPGWNQPQHF.

CDR3 nucleotide sequence: TGTGCCAGCAGCCAAGAACCGGGACTTCCCTACGAGCAGTACTTC. Its protein product is CASSQEPGLPYEQYF. The rearrangement uses TRBV3-1 (or the pseudogene TRBV3-2) and TRBJ2-7, with a tentative D call TRBD2 (6 bases). CDR1 and CDR2 from the germline V gene are LGHDT and YNNKEL (reference sequence). This CDR3 has 15 residues. V shed 0 bases and J shed 2 bases, with 11 bases lying between them.